This note documents a single T cell receptor (beta chain) sequence. V was trimmed by 2 bases and J by 5 bases, leaving 13 bases between them. The germline V gene encodes CDR1 SGHRS and CDR2 YFSETQ. This CDR3 contains 14 residues. This specimen belongs to a study of blood T cell repertoires in COVID-19. Assay used: immunoSEQ multiplex PCR; TCRdb lists only in-frame clones, some missing. The sample has fewer than 350,000 clones; approximately 83% are singletons. Participants, about 18 to 90 years old, spanned about two dozen US areas. The sequence was collected from a man younger than 45 who had recovered from COVID-19. The sequencing input was PBMCs or T cells enriched from blood (not recorded which). V usage is TRBV5-1 and J usage is TRBJ2-5; D is undetermined. Here the CDR3 reads CASSFTSARETQYF. CDR3 coding DNA: TGCGCCAGCAGCTTTACCTCCGCGCGGGAGACCCAGTACTTC.